This record concerns one TCR beta chain sequence. Its target is not known. This CDR3 is 13 amino acids long. Between the trimmed V and J ends, which lost 6 bases and 3 bases, there was a span of 11 bases. TCRdb keeps only in-frame clones here, not all; method: immunoSEQ multiplex PCR. The table lists tens of thousands of clones, 60% to 85% of them singletons, with around 3.5% in the top ten. The data derive from a study of T cell responses to AZD1222 COVID-19 vaccine. Findings and caveats of the study: At 160-218 and 743-854, vaccine-associated CD4 TCRs were dominant, and they spanned spike. White British ancestry dominated among donors, who included more females, and clonal diversity was possibly underestimated.

This TCR was sampled from an adult who received the AZD1222 COVID-19 vaccine. The chain joins TRBV12-3 or TRBV12-4 to TRBJ1-2; D perhaps matches TRBD1 (6 bases). The material was peripheral blood, obtained 28 days after the second AZD1222 dose. CDR3 coding DNA: TGTGCCAGCAGGGAACAGGGCTACTATGGCTACACCTTC. This gives the protein CASREQGYYGYTF.